Shown below are 13 T cell receptor beta chains from a single sample sequenced in a study of tumor and adjacent non-tumor tissue in lung cancer (dated by TCRdb to 2017 to 2018). Libraries were prepared through multiplex PCR. The run used an Illumina HiSeq 2500. TCRbeta libraries were constructed through three rounds of nested PCR with primers (Table S4) according to protocols modified from ARM-PCR. TCRdb trimmed public reads at Q25 via fastp, called clones via MiXCR and kept in-frame beta chains. Each entry is one CDR3 protein sequence, shown with its most common DNA and genes. The sample table holds about 85,000 distinct CDR3 sequences, of which around two thirds were seen once. Clones ranked in the top ten supply around 16% of the sample. Bulk unsorted tissue served as the source for RNA extraction, and RNA quality was assessed using a NanoDrop ND-1000 and an Agilent 2100. The sequenced sample was lung tumor tissue. The source of these receptors is a man in his 70s with non-small cell lung cancer.

Details on this clonotype: Because it lacks the conserved phenylalanine or tryptophan at the end, this CDR3 is likely a read error. The chain joins TRBV11-2 to TRBJ2-2, with TRBD1 as a possible D gene (5 bases). The CDR3 has 16 residues. Germline V gene data show CDR1 as SGHAT and CDR2 as FQNNGV. CDR3 amino acids: CANSLPLTRGTGELFL. Here the CDR3 DNA reads TGTGCCAACAGCCTTCCTCTGACAAGGGGCACCGGAGAGCTGTTTCTT.

About this clonotype: Being one base from a much bigger clone, this may be a read error. V is TRBV24-1 and J is TRBJ2-5; a possible D gene is TRBD1 (6 bases). CDR3 length: 15 residues. V was cut by 4 bases and J by 5 bases, with 16 bases left in between. Germline loops: CDR1 KGHDR, CDR2 SFDVKD. The CDR3 is CATSDPTGSGETQYF. The CDR3 nucleotides read TGTGCCACCAGTGACCCTACAGGGTCGGGGGAGACCCAGTACTTC.

The V call is TRBV7-9, the J call TRBJ1-5; possible D gene TRBD1, 5 bases. Trimming took 5 bases from V and 4 from J, leaving 15 bases between them. The length of the CDR3 is 15 residues. In germline, CDR1 is SEHNR, CDR2 FQNEAQ (reference sequence). The CDR3 loop reads CASSPPGTANQPQHF. CDR3 DNA: TGTGCCAGCAGCCCCCCTGGGACGGCTAATCAGCCCCAGCATTTT.

The V gene is TRBV5-4, the J gene TRBJ1-1; D possibly corresponds to TRBD1 (6 bases). This CDR3 has 13 amino acids. V was trimmed by 10 bases and J by 1 base, leaving 14 bases between them. The germline V gene has CDR1 SGHNT and CDR2 YYREEE (reference sequence). CDR3 sequence (DNA): TGTGCCGGCATCGCGACAGGGAACACTGAAGCTTTCTTT. As protein: CAGIATGNTEAFF.

In DNA, the CDR3 is TGTGCCAGCAGTGTTCGTCCGGGGACCGCTGGAAACACCATATATTTT. It specifies CASSVRPGTAGNTIYF. The V and J genes are TRBV6-1 and TRBJ1-3, with D perhaps TRBD1 (5 bases). The germline V and J ends were trimmed by 4 bases and 2 bases, with 15 bases remaining between them. CDR3 length equals 16 residues. The germline gives CDR1 MNHNS, CDR2 SASEGT.

The chain employs TRBV30 and TRBJ2-4; D not certain. The CDR3 contains 15 residues. The germline V and J ends were trimmed by 2 bases and 0 bases, with 11 bases remaining between them. CDR1 is GTSNPN, CDR2 SVGIG, per germline (reference sequence). Here the CDR3 DNA reads TGTGCCTGGAGTTTAGGACCCATAGCCAAAAACATTCAGTACTTC. As protein: CAWSLGPIAKNIQYF. Together with reference TRBV30 and TRBJ2-4, the CDR3 gives the full variable domain: SQTIHQWPATLVQPVGSPLSLECTVEGTSNPNLYWYRQAAGRGLQLLFYSVGIGQISSEVPQNLSASRPQDRQFILSSKKLLLSDSGFYLCAWSLGPIAKNIQYFGAGTRLSVL.

The rearrangement uses TRBV11-2 and TRBJ2-2; D is undetermined. The CDR3 runs to 16 residues. Between the trimmed V and J ends, which lost 3 bases and 4 bases, there was a span of 15 bases. The germline gives CDR1 SGHAT, CDR2 FQNNGV. The CDR3 nucleotides are TGTGCCAGCAGCTTGTTCGTGACCACGGGCACCGGGGAGCTGTTTTTT. It specifies CASSLFVTTGTGELFF. The full variable domain, rest sourced from reference TRBV11-2 and TRBJ2-2, is EAGVAQSPRYKIIEKRQSVAFWCNPISGHATLYWYQQILGQGPKLLIQFQNNGVVDDSQLPKDRFSAERLKGVDSTLKIQPAKLEDSAVYLCASSLFVTTGTGELFFGEGSRLTVL.

The J gene is TRBJ2-7, the V gene TRBV29-1; 9 bases align to TRBD1. V shed 8 bases, J shed 4 bases, and the junction held 9 bases outside the gene matches. Germline CDR1 is SQVTM and CDR2 is ANQGSEA. This CDR3 is built from 13 residues. The CDR3 DNA reads as TGCAGCCTCACGGGACAGGGAGTTTACGAGCAGTACTTC. Translating it yields CSLTGQGVYEQYF.

This clonotype came up once. A junction boundary mismatches the germline segment, possibly from a read error. The chain couples TRBV4-1 to TRBJ2-7, with 7 positions matching TRBD1. The CDR3 spans 14 residues. The germline CDR1 and CDR2 sequences are MGHRA and YSYEKL. The CDR3 loop reads CACSHPLYRGEQYF. The CDR3 coding sequence is TGCGCCTGCAGCCATCCCCTGTACAGGGGCGAGCAGTACTTC.

To note about this clonotype: This may arise from a read error, as a much more abundant clone is one base away. The J gene is TRBJ2-4, the V gene TRBV7-9, with D unresolved. Looked up from germline, CDR1 is SEHNR and CDR2 is FQNEAQ (reference sequence). V was cut by 6 bases and J by 7 bases, with 13 bases left in between. The CDR3 contains 13 residues. The CDR3 DNA reads as TGTGCCAGCAGTCGCTCTGGAAGGAACATTCAGTACTTC. Its protein product is CASSRSGRNIQYF.

Of note for this clonotype: A clone one base away is much larger, so this may be a read error. The chain has TRBV5-4 and TRBJ2-1; TRBD1 aligns across 9 bases. The CDR3 consists of 14 residues. Per the germline V gene, CDR1 is SGHNT and CDR2 is YYREEE (reference sequence). Unmatched junction bases numbered 8, after V lost 6 bases and J lost 7 bases. DNA for the CDR3: TGTGCCAGCAACTTCCTACAGGGGGCAAATGAGCAGTTCTTC. Amino acid sequence: CASNFLQGANEQFF.

As regards this clonotype: Mismatch with germline at one junction end may stem from a read error. The chain joins TRBV6-1 to TRBJ2-2, with D perhaps TRBD1 or TRBD2 (7 bases each). CDR3 length: 15 residues. Germline values: CDR1 MNHNS, CDR2 SASEGT. DNA for the CDR3: TGTACCAGCCTCCTCAGGGGGGGGCTAAGTGGTGAGCTGTTTTTT. Translation: CTSLLRGGLSGELFF.

Concerning this clonotype itself: At one end, the junction sequence differs from germline, possibly due to a read error. The CDR3 loop is CASNLAGSSYEQYF. CDR3 DNA sequence: TGTGCCAGCAACTTAGCAGGTAGCTCCTACGAGCAGTACTTC. The chain uses TRBV11-2 and TRBJ2-7; D gene unclear. The CDR3 extends over 14 amino acids. The V gene's germline CDR1 is SGHAT and CDR2 FQNNGV.